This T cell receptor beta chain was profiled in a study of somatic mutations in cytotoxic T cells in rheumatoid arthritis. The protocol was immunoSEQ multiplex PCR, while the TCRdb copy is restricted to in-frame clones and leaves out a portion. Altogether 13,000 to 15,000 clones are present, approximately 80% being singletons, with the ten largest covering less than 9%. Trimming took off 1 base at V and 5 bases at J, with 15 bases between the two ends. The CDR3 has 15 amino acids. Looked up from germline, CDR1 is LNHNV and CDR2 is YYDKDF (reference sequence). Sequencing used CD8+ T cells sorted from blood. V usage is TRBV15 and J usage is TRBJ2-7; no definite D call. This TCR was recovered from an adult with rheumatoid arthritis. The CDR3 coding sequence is TGTGCCACCAGCAGAGGGGGAATGGGATCCGACGAGCAGTACTTC. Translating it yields CATSRGGMGSDEQYF.